This is a list of T cell receptor beta chains from one sample in a study of T-cell reconstitution after alpha-beta-depleted transplantation in children. TCRdb reprocessed the PCR reads with MiXCR, giving one entry per CDR3 protein. The sample carries about 870,000 distinct CDR3 sequences, under 20% recorded once. The material sequenced was PBMCs, mostly from graft donor cells, taken 360 days after TCRalphabeta/CD19-depleted stem cell transplant. These receptors were obtained from a male patient under 18 who had a stem cell transplant for acute lymphoblastic leukemia, so the T cells may come from the graft donor. The CDR3 runs from the conserved cysteine through the conserved F or W. The order of the fields is V gene, D gene, J gene, clone size, CDR3 protein, CDR3 DNA. D genes are given only for firm matches. Some rows have no size entry. The others give once, few or many, or a class for an expanded clone.

>TRBV5-1|-|TRBJ2-1|few
CASSLVAVYNEQFF
TGCGCCAGCAGCTTAGTTGCGGTTTACAATGAGCAGTTCTTC
>TRBV10-2|-|TRBJ2-5|-
CASSEMAGAGQTQYF
TGCGCCAGCAGTGAGATGGCAGGGGCCGGGCAGACCCAGTACTTC
>TRBV3-1|-|TRBJ1-1|-
CAFSLSAGTIRAFF
TGTGCCTTCAGTTTATCGGCAGGGACCATCCGGGCTTTCTTT
>TRBV25-1|-|TRBJ2-2|-
CASSRRTLNTGELFF
TGTGCCAGCAGTCGCCGGACACTAAACACCGGGGAGCTGTTTTTT
>TRBV7-9|TRBD2|TRBJ2-5|few
CASSSPGTSGGQETQYF
TGTGCCAGCAGCTCCCCCGGGACTAGCGGGGGCCAAGAGACCCAGTACTTC
>TRBV7-8|TRBD1|TRBJ2-3|few
CASSLYRLQGHADTQYF
TGTGCCAGCAGCTTATATCGCCTACAGGGGCACGCAGATACGCAGTATTTT
>TRBV20-1|TRBD2|TRBJ2-7|-
CSARILAGGLYEQYF
TGCAGTGCTAGAATCCTAGCGGGAGGTCTCTACGAGCAGTACTTC
>TRBV27|TRBD1|TRBJ1-2|-
CASTHTGDYGYTF
TGTGCCAGCACGCATACAGGGGACTATGGCTACACCTTC
>TRBV18|-|TRBJ2-1|-
CASSPSEAGVNEQFF
TGTGCCAGCTCACCAAGTGAGGCAGGGGTCAATGAGCAGTTCTTC
>TRBV2|-|TRBJ2-2|few
CASSEAKVSTNTGELFF
TGTGCCAGCAGTGAAGCAAAAGTGTCGACGAACACCGGGGAGCTGTTTTTT
>TRBV6-8|-|TRBJ2-1|many
CASSYRTAGVYNEQFF
TGTGCCAGCAGTTATAGGACAGCGGGCGTATACAATGAGCAGTTCTTC
>TRBV20-1|TRBD1|TRBJ1-2|-
CSAKGQGQNNYGYTF
TGCAGTGCCAAGGGACAGGGACAAAATAACTATGGCTACACCTTC
>TRBV7-9|-|TRBJ2-1|-
CASSLPQGDEQFF
TGTGCCAGCAGCTTACCTCAAGGGGATGAGCAGTTCTTC
>TRBV18|-|TRBJ1-6|few
CASTPGRVNSPLHF
TGTGCCAGCACCCCGGGCAGGGTGAATTCACCCCTCCACTTT
>TRBV4-1|-|TRBJ2-5|-
CASSQGGAPQYF
TGCGCCAGCAGCCAAGGAGGGGCCCCCCAGTACTTC